This TCR beta chain was observed in a study of CD8 T cells in Susac syndrome. Random hexamers were used to reverse transcribe an amount of roughly 0.5 to 1 ug RNA. TCRdb re-called the immunoSEQ multiplex PCR reads with MiXCR, one entry per CDR3 protein. The table lists 150,000 to 200,000 distinct CDR3 sequences, approximately 96% of them singletons. CDR1 SGDLS and CDR2 YYNGEE come from the germline V gene. The CDR3 consists of 15 residues. V shed 2 bases and J shed 1 base, with 12 bases lying between them. The source is a human donor with multiple sclerosis. The J gene is TRBJ1-2, the V gene TRBV9; possibly TRBD1 for D (6 bases). The sample taken for sequencing was CD4+ T cells from PBMCs. DNA of the CDR3: TGTGCCAGCAGCGTGAAGGTAGGGGGTAACTATGGCTACACCTTC. This translates into CASSVKVGGNYGYTF.